What follows are 24 T cell receptor beta chains derived from one specimen sequenced in a study of cytomegalovirus exposure and HLA in healthy donors. The PCR had 60 Vbeta and 13 Jbeta primers. Assay used: immunoSEQ multiplex PCR; TCRdb lists only in-frame clones, some missing. This table holds approximately 110,000 clones, 77% found once. Source material: PBMCs. These receptor sequences come from a woman in her thirties or forties in good health and CMV-seropositive.

V and J are TRBV28 and TRBJ2-2, with a weak D call TRBD1 (5 bases). V was trimmed by 5 bases and J by 0 bases, leaving 13 bases between them. CDR1 and CDR2 from the germline V gene are MDHEN and SYDVKM. This CDR3 is built from 16 residues. Here the CDR3 reads CASSPDTLSNTGELFF. CDR3 in DNA: TGTGCCAGCAGTCCGGACACCCTCTCGAACACCGGGGAGCTGTTTTTT.

This clone was found a few times. Given a far larger clone just one base away, this is likely a sequencing read error. This rearrangement joins TRBV11-2 to TRBJ2-5; D call uncertain. The CDR3 has 15 amino acids. From germline, CDR1 is SGHAT and CDR2 FQNNGV. CDR3 DNA sequence: TGTGCCAGCAGCTTAGACCCGACTTTCTCCTACGAGCAGCACTTC. It codes for CASSLDPTFSYEQHF.

This sequence joins TRBV28 and TRBJ1-2; D gene uncertain. Germline V gene lookup returns CDR1 MDHEN and CDR2 SYDVKM. With 3 bases removed from V and 8 bases from J, the gap between germline ends came to 10 bases. CDR3 length equals 12 residues. The CDR3 is CASSFGGYGYTF. The DNA for the CDR3 is TGTGCCAGCAGTTTCGGAGGTTACGGCTACACCTTC.

The chain links TRBV6-6 to TRBJ2-7; 10 bases fit TRBD1. Germline lookup yields CDR1 MNHNY and CDR2 SVGAGI (reference sequence). This CDR3 has 15 residues. V was clipped by 7 bases and J by 3 bases; unmatched bases: 9. CDR3 bases: TGTGCCAGCATCCCTGACAGGGGGCGCATCTACGAGCAGTACTTC. This sequence encodes CASIPDRGRIYEQYF.

J is TRBJ2-7 and V is TRBV7-2; D call uncertain. This CDR3 contains 15 residues. The germline V gene has CDR1 SGHTA and CDR2 FQGNSA. The V and J ends lost 3 bases and 5 bases respectively, with 17 bases between them. CDR3: CASSFESVWRHEQYF. The CDR3 nucleotides are TGTGCCAGCAGCTTCGAATCCGTCTGGCGGCACGAGCAGTACTTC.

The chain carries TRBV2 and TRBJ1-1; 7 bases match TRBD1. Germline lookup yields CDR1 SNHLY and CDR2 FYNNEI. V lost 6 bases to trimming and J lost 2 bases; unmatched junction nucleotides: 3. The CDR3 loop spans 13 amino acids. The CDR3 DNA reads as TGTGCCAGCAGGGGACAGCGCAACACTGAAGCTTTCTTT. Its translation: CASRGQRNTEAFF.

Of note for this clone: Within the sample, other DNA sequences also encode this same CDR3. This chain connects TRBV5-4 to TRBJ2-1, with 9 bases lining up with TRBD1. This CDR3 region has 15 residues. Germline lookup yields CDR1 SGHNT and CDR2 YYREEE (reference sequence). J was trimmed by 5 bases and V by 0 bases; bases with no gene match: 3. The CDR3 nucleotides read TGTGCCAGCAGCTTGGACAGGGGGCGCAACAATGAGCAGTTCTTC. The encoded protein is CASSLDRGRNNEQFF.

The V gene is TRBV19, the J gene TRBJ1-2, with 11 bases lining up with TRBD1. In germline, CDR1 is LNHDA, CDR2 SQIVND (reference sequence). Trimming cost V 3 bases and J 6 bases; bases outside gene matches: 6. The CDR3 extends over 15 amino acids. The CDR3 DNA follows: TGTGCCAGTAGTATCCAAGGACAGGGGGCGAATGGCTACACCTTC. Protein product: CASSIQGQGANGYTF. The whole variable domain, remainder taken from reference TRBV19 and TRBJ1-2, is DGGITQSPKYLFRKEGQNVTLSCEQNLNHDAMYWYRQDPGQGLRLIYYSQIVNDFQKGDIAEGYSVSREKKESFPLTVTSAQKNPTAFYLCASSIQGQGANGYTFGSGTRLTVV.

The V and J genes are TRBV5-1 and TRBJ2-1, with D maybe TRBD2 (5 bases). V lost 4 bases, J lost 5 bases, and 19 bases lay in between. Germline V lookup: CDR1 SGHRS, CDR2 YFSETQ. The CDR3 is made up of 16 amino acids. The CDR3 here is CASSHHSALANNEQFF. The CDR3 DNA reads TGCGCCAGCAGCCACCATAGCGCCCTGGCTAACAATGAGCAGTTCTTC.

In regard to this clone: Distinct nucleotide sequences in the sample also encode this CDR3. The chain recombines TRBV5-1 with TRBJ2-7, with 7 bases aligning to TRBD1. The CDR3 runs to 13 residues. Germline CDR1 and CDR2: SGHRS and YFSETQ. V shed 1 base and J 2 bases; nucleotides not matched to a gene: 0. CDR3 region: CASSLRGPYEQYF. The CDR3 nucleotides read TGCGCCAGCAGCTTGAGGGGGCCCTACGAGCAGTACTTC.

This clone was found once. The V gene is TRBV5-6, the J gene TRBJ2-1, with 7 bases aligning to TRBD2. After removal of 3 bases from V and 6 bases from J, the junction contained 12 bases not matched to a gene. Germline CDR1 SGHDT, CDR2 YYEEEE. The CDR3 is 16 amino acids. The CDR3 here is CASSSSGLVWSNEQFF. The CDR3 DNA is TGTGCCAGCAGCTCCAGTGGACTAGTTTGGTCCAATGAGCAGTTCTTC. The full variable domain, rest sourced from reference TRBV5-6 and TRBJ2-1, is DAGVTQSPTHLIKTRGQQVTLRCSPKSGHDTVSWYQQALGQGPQFIFQYYEEEERQRGNFPDRFSGHQFPNYSSELNVNALLLGDSALYLCASSSSGLVWSNEQFFGPGTRLTVL.

This clone came up once. The gene calls are TRBV6-5 and TRBJ1-2; 9 bases line up with TRBD1. J gave up 1 base and V 2 bases, and 2 bases lay outside the gene matches. Germline V gives CDR1 MNHEY, CDR2 SVGAGI. The CDR3 extends over 15 amino acids. CDR3 loop: CASSYGTGFNYGYTF. CDR3 DNA sequence: TGTGCCAGCAGTTACGGGACAGGGTTTAACTATGGCTACACCTTC.

The V call is TRBV28, the J call TRBJ1-5, with D possibly TRBD1 on 5 matching bases. Trimming removed 6 bases from V and 2 bases from J, with 11 bases in between. CDR1 MDHEN and CDR2 SYDVKM come from the germline V gene. The length of the CDR3 is 14 residues. Here the CDR3 DNA reads TGTGCCAGCAGGGTGGGAGGGGGCAATCAGCCCCAGCATTTT. Residues: CASRVGGGNQPQHF.

The gene calls are TRBV5-4 and TRBJ1-1, with 7 positions matching TRBD1. Germline V gives CDR1 SGHNT, CDR2 YYREEE (reference sequence). V was pared by 0 bases and J by 7 bases, with 3 bases of the junction left unmatched. The CDR3 totals 13 residues. CDR3 bases: TGTGCCAGCAGCTTGGCAGGGGGTGGTGAAGCTTTCTTT. Amino acid sequence: CASSLAGGGEAFF.

The chain links TRBV12-5 to TRBJ2-3; 7 nucleotides match TRBD1. The CDR3 contains 11 residues. Germline CDR1 LGHNT, CDR2 FRNRAP. J lost 10 bases, V lost 7 bases, and 5 bases had no gene match. The CDR3 protein is CASASGQSQYF. As DNA, the CDR3 is TGTGCTAGTGCCTCGGGACAGTCGCAGTATTTT.

This clone has at least ten counts. This sample includes further DNA sequences coding for the same CDR3. The J gene is TRBJ1-3, the V gene TRBV5-1, with a tentative D call TRBD1 (6 bases). This CDR3 has 15 amino acids. V gave up 0 bases and J gave up 4 bases, with 11 bases separating them. From germline, CDR1 is SGHRS and CDR2 YFSETQ. The CDR3 sequence: CASSLGDNSGNTIYF. In DNA, the CDR3 is TGCGCCAGCAGCTTGGGGGACAATTCCGGAAACACCATATATTTT.

The gene calls are TRBV5-4 and TRBJ2-3; 8 bases are a match to TRBD2. The V and J ends lost 4 bases and 1 base, in that order; junction bases with no gene match: 5. CDR3 size: 15 residues. CDR1 SGHNT and CDR2 YYREEE come from the germline V gene (reference sequence). This CDR3 is CASSRREGGTDTQYF. CDR3 nucleotide sequence: TGTGCCAGCAGCCGACGGGAGGGGGGCACAGATACGCAGTATTTT.

This clone was observed a few times. The V and J genes are TRBV9 and TRBJ2-3; 9 positions match TRBD1. V lost 0 bases to trimming and J lost 6 bases; unmatched junction nucleotides: 8. This CDR3 is 16 amino acids long. Looked up from germline, CDR1 is SGDLS and CDR2 is YYNGEE. CDR3 amino acids: CASSVALGQGVDTQYF. In DNA, the CDR3 is TGTGCCAGCAGCGTAGCTCTGGGACAGGGTGTGGATACGCAGTATTTT.

The rearrangement joins TRBV11-2 to TRBJ2-3; D uncertain. In germline, CDR1 is SGHAT, CDR2 FQNNGV. The CDR3 is made up of 14 amino acids. V dropped 1 base and J dropped 1 base, with 6 bases sitting between them. The CDR3 loop is CASSLVSGTDTQYF. The CDR3 DNA follows: TGTGCCAGCAGCTTAGTAAGCGGCACAGATACGCAGTATTTT.

The chain has TRBV9 and TRBJ2-5; 14 bases match TRBD2. Germline lookup yields CDR1 SGDLS and CDR2 YYNGEE. The CDR3 runs 19 residues. The trim removed 3 bases at V and 1 base at J, leaving 11 bases unmatched. This chain's CDR3 is CASSGIPGLAGVSQETQYF. DNA of the CDR3: TGTGCCAGCAGCGGTATTCCGGGACTAGCGGGAGTGAGCCAAGAGACCCAGTACTTC.

The chain has TRBV28 and TRBJ2-5; D is perhaps TRBD1 (5 bases). The CDR3 is 18 amino acids. V was shortened by 6 bases and J by 5 bases, with 28 bases between the two germline ends. Per germline, CDR1 MDHEN and CDR2 SYDVKM. The CDR3 nucleotides read TGTGCCAGCAGCTTAGTTGGGGCTCGATTTGGTCGTGGGGAGACCCAGTACTTC. Translating it yields CASSLVGARFGRGETQYF.

The J gene is TRBJ2-5, the V gene TRBV2; 7 nucleotides line up with TRBD1. CDR1 is SNHLY, CDR2 FYNNEI, per germline. V lost 5 bases to trimming and J lost 5 bases; unmatched junction nucleotides: 11. CDR3 length: 15 amino acids. CDR3 sequence: CASSSDRSQGETQYF. CDR3 nucleotide sequence: TGTGCCAGCAGTTCGGACAGGTCCCAAGGGGAGACCCAGTACTTC.

This clone was seen only once. The rearrangement links TRBV28 to TRBJ1-5; D might be TRBD1 (6 bases). V was cut by 1 base and J by 2 bases, with 6 bases left in between. The V gene's germline CDR1 is MDHEN and CDR2 SYDVKM. The CDR3 sequence is 14 residues long. CDR3 sequence: CASSLSGGNQPQHF. The CDR3 region has the DNA TGTGCCAGCAGTTTATCAGGGGGCAATCAGCCCCAGCATTTT. Filled out from reference TRBV28 and TRBJ1-5, the complete variable domain reads DVKVTQSSRYLVKRTGEKVFLECVQDMDHENMFWYRQDPGLGLRLIYFSYDVKMKEKGDIPEGYSVSREKKERFSLILESASTNQTSMYLCASSLSGGNQPQHFGDGTRLSIL.

The chain couples TRBV5-1 to TRBJ2-5; a weak D match, TRBD1 (5 bases). With 1 base removed from V and 4 bases from J, the gap between germline ends came to 8 bases. Germline V gene sequence: CDR1 SGHRS, CDR2 YFSETQ. The CDR3 runs 13 residues. CDR3 protein: CASSLWTRETQYF. CDR3 in DNA: TGCGCCAGCAGCTTGTGGACAAGAGAGACCCAGTACTTC.